Shown below are 20 T cell receptor beta chains from a single sample sequenced in a study of CD8 T cells in ankylosing spondylitis (dated by TCRdb to the late 2010s). Library preparation used 5' RACE. For sequencing, an Illumina HiSeq 2500 was employed. TCRdb took the public reads, trimmed them with fastp at Q25, ran MiXCR for clone calling and kept in-frame beta chains. Entries are consolidated by CDR3 protein sequence, retaining the most common genes and DNA. In this sample the table shows roughly 130,000 distinct CDR3 sequences, roughly 13% of which occur a single time. The top ten clones comprise roughly 3% of the sample. Material: blood, either unsorted or a sorted T cell fraction (not recorded which). The receptors shown here come from a female donor with ankylosing spondylitis or in good health (not recorded which).

The chain combines TRBV12-3 or TRBV12-4 with TRBJ2-1; D gene uncertain. V gave up 3 bases and J gave up 13 bases, with 16 bases separating them. The CDR3 is 13 residues long. CDR3 sequence reads: CASSFNARSRQFF. The CDR3 DNA sequence: TGTGCCAGCAGTTTTAACGCTCGGAGTAGACAGTTCTTC.

This clonotype came up many times. The chain couples TRBV19 to TRBJ2-4; D is perhaps TRBD2 (5 bases). CDR3 length equals 14 residues. The germline V gene encodes CDR1 LNHDA and CDR2 SQIVND (reference sequence). Trimming took 4 bases from V and 0 from J, leaving 7 bases between them. The CDR3 DNA reads as TGTGCCAGTAGTAAGAGCGGAGCCAAAAACATTCAGTACTTC. It encodes CASSKSGAKNIQYF.

The V gene is TRBV29-1, the J gene TRBJ2-7; either TRBD1 or TRBD2 may fit D (5 bases each). The CDR3 runs to 13 residues. With 4 bases removed from V and 1 base from J, the gap between germline ends came to 11 bases. Germline V gene lookup returns CDR1 SQVTM and CDR2 ANQGSEA. The CDR3 sequence is CSVVGGLSYEQYF. CDR3 DNA sequence: TGCAGCGTTGTTGGGGGTCTTTCCTACGAGCAGTACTTC.

The V gene is TRBV12-3 or TRBV12-4, the J gene TRBJ2-7, with D perhaps matching TRBD2 (5 bases). V was shortened by 8 bases and J by 1 base, with 15 bases between the two germline ends. This CDR3 contains 14 residues. The CDR3 coding sequence is TGTGCCAGCCGCGAGGGAATTGGGTCCTACGAGCAGTACTTC. Translation: CASREGIGSYEQYF.

Concerning this clonotype itself: This sequence may be a read error, since a much larger clone differs from it by one base. V and J are TRBV7-2 and TRBJ2-3; D possibly corresponds to TRBD2 (5 bases). Trimming removed 1 base at V and 7 bases at J, with 18 bases between. Germline V gene lookup returns CDR1 SGHTA and CDR2 FQGNSA. CDR3 length equals 16 residues. In DNA, the CDR3 is TGTGCCAGCAGCTTAGGGGAGACTATGAAGGTAAATACGCAGTATTTT. Its translation is CASSLGETMKVNTQYF.

V and J are TRBV5-5 and TRBJ1-2; unclear D gene. This CDR3 has 14 amino acids. In germline, CDR1 is SGHKS, CDR2 YYEKEE (reference sequence). Trimming removed 1 base from V and 0 bases from J, with 7 bases in between. The CDR3 DNA reads TGTGCCAGCAGCTTGTCAGGAACTAACTATGGCTACACCTTC. Its protein product is CASSLSGTNYGYTF.

In regard to this clonotype: A much larger clone lies one base from this, so it may be a read error. The V and J genes are TRBV27 and TRBJ2-5; D unclear. The V end was cut by 6 bases, the J end by 3 bases, with 14 bases between. Germline loops: CDR1 MNHEY, CDR2 SMNVEV (reference sequence). The length of the CDR3 is 14 residues. The CDR3 is CASRDLSLEETQYF. The CDR3 DNA sequence: TGTGCCAGCAGGGATCTTTCCCTAGAAGAGACCCAGTACTTC.

This clonotype appeared a few times. This chain links TRBV5-1 with TRBJ2-1, with D unresolved. This CDR3 has 16 residues. V lost 0 bases and J lost 2, with 12 bases in between. CDR1 is SGHRS and CDR2 is YFSETQ in the germline V gene. CDR3 DNA sequence: TGCGCCAGCAGCTTGGGTTTGGGCATCACCTACAATGAGCAGTTCTTC. Its translation is CASSLGLGITYNEQFF.

At least ten counts were recorded for this clonotype. The J gene is TRBJ2-7, the V gene TRBV10-3; D perhaps matches TRBD1 (6 bases). CDR3 length: 13 amino acids. The germline V and J ends were trimmed by 3 bases and 3 bases, with 9 bases remaining between them. The germline gives CDR1 ENHRY, CDR2 SYGVKD. CDR3 nucleotide sequence: TGTGCCATCAGTGACAGGGGATACTACGAGCAGTACTTC. Translation: CAISDRGYYEQYF.

This clonotype was counted a single time. A much more abundant neighbour one base away suggests this may be a read error. This chain connects TRBV9 to TRBJ2-3; unclear D gene. CDR1 and CDR2 from the germline V gene are SGDLS and YYNGEE. V was trimmed by 1 base and J by 8 bases, leaving 20 bases between them. The CDR3 is 16 amino acids. CDR3 in amino acids: CASSVRSASNIGTQYF. The CDR3 DNA reads as TGTGCCAGCAGCGTAAGGTCAGCTTCTAACATCGGTACGCAGTATTTT.

This clonotype was observed a few times. CDR3 loop: CASSRWDNSNTEAFF. CDR3 sequence (DNA): TGTGCCAGCAGCAGATGGGACAACTCGAACACTGAAGCTTTCTTT. This chain links TRBV7-9 with TRBJ1-1; tentatively, D is TRBD1 (6 bases). The CDR3 has 15 amino acids. The germline gives CDR1 SEHNR, CDR2 FQNEAQ (reference sequence). V was trimmed by 5 bases and J by 1 base, leaving 14 bases between them.

This clonotype was counted at least ten times. This sequence joins TRBV6-5 and TRBJ1-1; D is unclear. The CDR3 loop spans 15 amino acids. V was pared by 4 bases and J by 0 bases, with 12 bases between. Germline V gives CDR1 MNHEY, CDR2 SVGAGI. The CDR3 region has the DNA TGTGCCAGCAGTTGGCTACGGGGTATGAACACTGAAGCTTTCTTT. Residues: CASSWLRGMNTEAFF.

On this clonotype itself: Mismatch with germline at one junction end may stem from a read error. The genes are TRBV10-3 and TRBJ2-1, with 10 bases aligning to TRBD1. The CDR3 consists of 16 residues. CDR1 and CDR2 from the germline V gene are ENHRY and SYGVKD. Here the CDR3 reads CAVSESVGTGDNEQFF. CDR3 bases: TGTGCCGTCAGTGAGTCAGTCGGGACAGGGGACAATGAGCAGTTCTTC.

This clonotype was observed a few times. The limits of the CDR3 on the DNA are not certain, so only TCRdb's listed CDR3 is given. The chain is built from TRBV28 and TRBJ1-5; TRBD1 is the table's D call, not checked against the DNA. The CDR3 sequence runs 16 residues, both termini included. Germline V CDR1 and CDR2: MDHEN, SYDVKM. CDR3: CASSSSGDYSNQPQHF.

As to this clonotype: Its ends do not fully match the called genes, so a read error is possible. DNA for the CDR3: TGTGCCAGCCGAACGAGGGGCGACAATGAGCATTTCTTC. Its protein is CASRTRGDNEHFF. V gene TRBV6-2 or TRBV6-3 combines with J gene TRBJ2-1; D assignment may be TRBD1 or TRBD2 (5 bases each). The CDR3 consists of 13 residues. Germline CDR1 and CDR2: MNHEY and SVGEGT.

The sample holds many counts of this clonotype. The chain employs TRBV5-1 and TRBJ2-1, with TRBD2 as a possible D gene (5 bases). The ends were cut back, 1 base at V and 7 bases at J, with 15 bases in the middle. Germline V CDR1 and CDR2: SGHRS, YFSETQ. The CDR3 is made up of 15 amino acids. CDR3 coding DNA: TGCGCCAGCAGCTTGCAGCCCTTGGAGCGGAATGAGCAGTTCTTC. Translation gives CASSLQPLERNEQFF.

This clonotype was seen many times. The V gene is TRBV20-1, the J gene TRBJ2-1; TRBD2 matches 9 bases. The CDR3 totals 13 residues. V was clipped by 4 bases and J by 8 bases; unmatched bases: 6. Looked up from germline, CDR1 is DFQATT and CDR2 is SNEGSKA (reference sequence). Written as DNA, the CDR3 is TGCAGTGCTATCCTAGCGGGACTAGATGAGCAGTTCTTC. It yields the protein CSAILAGLDEQFF.

In the case of this clonotype: The germline gene is not matched at one end of the junction; a read error may be the cause. CDR3 in DNA: TGTACCAGCTCACCGGTTTCTCAGTCCCCACCCCTCCACTTT. This gives the protein CTSSPVSQSPPLHF. The chain couples TRBV18 to TRBJ1-6; D is undetermined. Germline V CDR1 and CDR2: KGHSH, LQKENI. The length of the CDR3 is 14 residues.

Note on this clonotype: A much larger clone sits a single nucleotide away, making a read error possible. This rearrangement joins TRBV12-3 or TRBV12-4 to TRBJ2-7; D not certain. This CDR3 has 12 amino acids. V was cut by 3 bases and J by 6 bases, with 9 bases left in between. In nucleotides, the CDR3 is TGTGCCAGCAGTTTTAACACCTGCGAGCAGTACTTC. This translates into CASSFNTCEQYF.

The J gene is TRBJ2-4, the V gene TRBV24-1, with 10 bases fitting TRBD1. CDR1 and CDR2 (germline): KGHDR, SFDVKD. Unmatched junction bases numbered 4, after V lost 3 bases and J lost 6 bases. This CDR3 has 15 amino acids. The CDR3 region has the DNA TGTGCCACCAGTGATACGGGACAGGGGTTAAACATTCAGTACTTC. Translation gives CATSDTGQGLNIQYF.